This T cell receptor (beta chain) was sequenced during a study of cytomegalovirus exposure and HLA in healthy donors. Germline-derived CDR1 and CDR2 are SGHVS and FNYEAQ. The CDR3 is made up of 15 amino acids. PCR involved 60 Vbeta and 13 Jbeta primers. Repertoires were generated with immunoSEQ multiplex PCR, while TCRdb's copy carries only in-frame clones and drops some. The sample consists of about 120,000 clones, about 83% of them appearing once. The chain uses TRBV7-6 and TRBJ2-5; 7 positions agree with TRBD1. The DNA end lines up better with TRBJ2-7; the J call may be wrong. The specimen sequenced was PBMCs. The sequence was collected from a female donor in good health and CMV-seronegative. CDR3 DNA: TGTGCCAGCAGCTTAGAGTCTGCAGGGGGACACGAGCAGTACTTC. Translation: CASSLESAGGHEQYF.